The subject of this entry is one TCR beta chain. Its antigen remains unknown. Template switching by 5'RACE produced TCR cDNA, adding a universal primer site and UMIs. TCRdb analysed the 5' RACE reads with MiXCR anew, one entry per CDR3 protein. The sample includes about 580,000 distinct CDR3 sequences, 17% of them seen just once. The data are from a study of T cells after yellow fever vaccination. The overall study: Fractions containing few cells were prepared with SMART-Seq v4 Ultra Low Input. Regarding the study as a whole: The booster saw the reappearance of most primary-vaccination clones (roughly 97% CD4, 80% to 90% CD8). Clonotypes shared by both compartments, CD4 and CD8, made up a small share.

The germline V gene encodes CDR1 SGHVS and CDR2 FQNEAQ. The J segment lost 2 bases and the V segment lost 5 bases, leaving 14 bases of the junction unmatched. The CDR3 consists of 19 residues. The sequences come from PBMCs, collected 4 to 6 days after the first yellow fever vaccination. The clonotype was recovered from a man aged 18 to 35 who received the YFV17D yellow fever vaccine. This rearrangement joins TRBV7-8 to TRBJ2-2, with 10 bases identical to TRBD2. CDR3 nucleotide sequence: TGTGCCAGCAGCCCAGCCGGGCAGCGGGGGGGCTTTAACACCGGGGAGCTGTTTTTT. This codes for CASSPAGQRGGFNTGELFF.